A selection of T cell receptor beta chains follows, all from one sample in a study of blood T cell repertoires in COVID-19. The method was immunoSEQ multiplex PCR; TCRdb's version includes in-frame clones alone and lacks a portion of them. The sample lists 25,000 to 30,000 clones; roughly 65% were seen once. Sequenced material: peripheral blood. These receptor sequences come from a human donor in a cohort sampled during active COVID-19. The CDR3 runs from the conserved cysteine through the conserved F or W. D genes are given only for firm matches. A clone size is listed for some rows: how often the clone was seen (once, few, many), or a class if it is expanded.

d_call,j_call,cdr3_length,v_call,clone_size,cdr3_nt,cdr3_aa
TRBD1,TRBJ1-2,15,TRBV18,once,TGTGCCAGCTCACGGGGACAGGGGAATAACTATGGCTACACCTTC,CASSRGQGNNYGYTF
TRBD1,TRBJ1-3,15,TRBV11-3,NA,TGTGCCAGCAGCCCCGCAGGGGGGCTTGGAAACACCATATATTTT,CASSPAGGLGNTIYF
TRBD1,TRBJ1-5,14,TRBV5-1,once,TGCGCCAGCAGCCCCGACAGGGGTGACCAGCCCCAGCATTTT,CASSPDRGDQPQHF
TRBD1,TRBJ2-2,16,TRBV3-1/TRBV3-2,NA,TGTGCCAGCAGCCGCCGTTTGACAGGGTCAAGCGGGGAGCTGTTTTTT,CASSRRLTGSSGELFF
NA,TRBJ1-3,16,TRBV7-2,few,TGTGCCAGCACCTTAACATCAGGGGAGTCTGGAAACACCATATATTTT,CASTLTSGESGNTIYF
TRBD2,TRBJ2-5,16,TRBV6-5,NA,TGTGCCAGCAGTTCCGATTCGGGGGGTGGGAAAGAGACCCAGTACTTC,CASSSDSGGGKETQYF
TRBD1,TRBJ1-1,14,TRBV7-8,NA,TGTGCCAGCAGCCTGGACAGGGCGAACACTGAAGCTTTCTTT,CASSLDRANTEAFF
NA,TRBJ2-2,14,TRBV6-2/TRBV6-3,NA,TGTGCCAGCAGTCGACAGTTGAACACCGGGGAGCTGTTTTTT,CASSRQLNTGELFF
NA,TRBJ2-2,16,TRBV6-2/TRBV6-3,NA,TGTGCCAGCAGTTACTCGATGCTAGCCGGGACCGGGGAGCTGTTTTTT,CASSYSMLAGTGELFF
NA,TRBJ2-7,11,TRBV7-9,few,TGTGCCAGCAGCTTGGGGGGAGCGCAGTACTTC,CASSLGGAQYF
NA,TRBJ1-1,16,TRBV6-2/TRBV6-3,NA,TGTGCCAGCAGTTACTCGAGGGGGGGGCTGAACACTGAAGCTTTCTTT,CASSYSRGGLNTEAFF
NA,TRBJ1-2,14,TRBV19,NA,TGTGCCAGTAGTATGGGCAGCTCCCGAATCGGCTACACCTTC,CASSMGSSRIGYTF
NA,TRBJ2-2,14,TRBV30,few,TGTGCCTGGAGTGTGGGACACATCACCGGGGAGCTGTTTTTT,CAWSVGHITGELFF
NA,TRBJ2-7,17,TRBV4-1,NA,TGCGCCAGCAGCCTTATCGAGGGGGTCCAAAGCTCCTACGAGCAGTACTTC,CASSLIEGVQSSYEQYF
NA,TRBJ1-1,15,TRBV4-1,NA,TGCGCCAGCAGCCAAGGGGCCCTTTTAGGCACTGAAGCTTTCTTT,CASSQGALLGTEAFF
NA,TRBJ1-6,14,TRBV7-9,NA,TGTGCCAGCAGCGAGGGACTGTTAAATTCACCCCTCCACTTT,CASSEGLLNSPLHF
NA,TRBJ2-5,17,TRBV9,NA,TGTGCCAGCAGCGTAGAGGGGGTCGGCGGGAGTCAAGAGACCCAGTACTTC,CASSVEGVGGSQETQYF
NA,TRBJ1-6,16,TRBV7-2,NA,TGTGCCAGCAGCCTCAGTGCTAGCTCCTATAATTCACCCCTCCACTTT,CASSLSASSYNSPLHF
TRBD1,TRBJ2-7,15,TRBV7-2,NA,TGTGCCAGCAGCTCCTGGACAGGGCCGGGATACGAGCAGTACTTC,CASSSWTGPGYEQYF
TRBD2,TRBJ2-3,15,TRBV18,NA,TGTGCCAGCTCACGGACTAGCGGGAGTGCAGATACGCAGTATTTT,CASSRTSGSADTQYF
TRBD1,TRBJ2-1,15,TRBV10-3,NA,TGTGCCATCAGTGAGATTGGGACAGGGATCGATGAGCAGTTCTTC,CAISEIGTGIDEQFF
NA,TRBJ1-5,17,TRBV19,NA,TGTGCCAGTAGGACGATGGGGGACCCGGGAGGCAATCAGCCCCAGCATTTT,CASRTMGDPGGNQPQHF
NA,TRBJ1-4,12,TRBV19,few,TGTGCCAGTAGTAGCCCAGGCGAAAAACTGTTTTTT,CASSSPGEKLFF
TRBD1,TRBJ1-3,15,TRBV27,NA,TGTGCCAGCAGTTTCCGAGGGACAGCTGGAAACACCATATATTTT,CASSFRGTAGNTIYF
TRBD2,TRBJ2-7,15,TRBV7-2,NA,TGTGCCAGCAGCACGACTAGCTTGGGATCCTACGAGCAGTACTTC,CASSTTSLGSYEQYF
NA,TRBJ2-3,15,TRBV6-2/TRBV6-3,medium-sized,TGTGCCAGCAGTTACCCTTCAGGGGAACAGTATACGCAGTATTTT,CASSYPSGEQYTQYF
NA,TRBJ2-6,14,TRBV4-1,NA,TGCGCCAGCAGCCGGAGCTCTGGGGCCAACGTCCTGACTTTC,CASSRSSGANVLTF
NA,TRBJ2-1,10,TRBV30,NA,TGTGCCTACTTTGAGGATGAGCAGTTCTTC,CAYFEDEQFF
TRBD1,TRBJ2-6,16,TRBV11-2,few,TGTGCCAGCAGCACAATACAGGGGGCTGGGGCCAACGTCCTGACTTTC,CASSTIQGAGANVLTF
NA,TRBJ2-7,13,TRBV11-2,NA,TGTGCCAGCAGCTTACTTTACGGTACGGAGCAGTACTTC,CASSLLYGTEQYF
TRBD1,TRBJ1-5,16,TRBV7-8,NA,TGTGCCAGCAGCGTAAGGACAGGGCGAAATATTCAGCCCCAGCATTTT,CASSVRTGRNIQPQHF
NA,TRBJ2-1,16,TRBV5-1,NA,TGCGCCAGCAGCCCCCAGGCCGCTAGCTTAGTCAATGAGCAGTTCTTC,CASSPQAASLVNEQFF
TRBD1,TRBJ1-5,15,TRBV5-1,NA,TGCGCCAGCAGCTTGGGGACAGGATTCAATCAGCCCCAGCATTTT,CASSLGTGFNQPQHF
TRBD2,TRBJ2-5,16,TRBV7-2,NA,TGTGCCAGCAGCTTAGATAGCGGGAGGGCCTATGAGACCCAGTACTTC,CASSLDSGRAYETQYF
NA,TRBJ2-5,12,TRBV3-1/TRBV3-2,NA,TGTGCCAGCAGCCAACGGTACGAGACCCAGTACTTC,CASSQRYETQYF
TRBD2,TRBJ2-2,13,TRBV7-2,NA,TGTGCCAGCAGCCGACTAGCGTCCGGGGAGCTGTTTTTT,CASSRLASGELFF
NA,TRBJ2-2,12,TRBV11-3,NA,TGTGCCAGCAGCCTCGGCACCGGGGAGCTGTTTTTT,CASSLGTGELFF
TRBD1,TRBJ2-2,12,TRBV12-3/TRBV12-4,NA,TGTGCCAGCAGTCAGGGGGCTGGGGAGCTGTTTTTT,CASSQGAGELFF
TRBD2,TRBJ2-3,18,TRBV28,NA,TGTGCCAGCAGTGCCACTCCGGGACTAGCGGTGGTGAGTGATACGCAGTATTTT,CASSATPGLAVVSDTQYF
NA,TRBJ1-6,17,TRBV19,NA,TGTGCCAGTAGTATTGACGGAGTAAGCTCCTATAATTCACCCCTCCACTTT,CASSIDGVSSYNSPLHF
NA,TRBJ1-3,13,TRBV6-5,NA,TGTGCCAGCCTGGACAGCTCTGGAAACACCATATATTTT,CASLDSSGNTIYF
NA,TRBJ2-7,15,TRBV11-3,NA,TGTGCCAGCAGATCCCCGGCGGGGAGCTCCTACGAGCAGTACTTC,CASRSPAGSSYEQYF
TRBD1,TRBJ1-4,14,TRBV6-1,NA,TGTGCCAGCAGCGAAGACAGGGTGCATGAAAAACTGTTTTTT,CASSEDRVHEKLFF
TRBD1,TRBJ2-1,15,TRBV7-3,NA,TGTGCCAGCAGCTGGGGACAGGGGTCGCGCAATGAGCAGTTCTTC,CASSWGQGSRNEQFF
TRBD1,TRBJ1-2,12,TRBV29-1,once,TGCAGCGTAACGAGGGGGCAGAATGGCTACACCTTC,CSVTRGQNGYTF
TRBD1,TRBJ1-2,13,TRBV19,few,TGTGCCAGTAGCCAGAAGACAGGGGGGGGCTACACCTTC,CASSQKTGGGYTF
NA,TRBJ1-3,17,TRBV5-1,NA,TGCGCCAGCAGGCCGACCCCCCAGGGCTACTCTGGAAACACCATATATTTT,CASRPTPQGYSGNTIYF
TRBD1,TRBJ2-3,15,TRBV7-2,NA,TGTGCCAGCAGCTTAACCGGACAGGGCACAGATACGCAGTATTTT,CASSLTGQGTDTQYF
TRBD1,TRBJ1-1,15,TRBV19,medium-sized,TGTGCCAGTAGTATGGGGACAGGGCCGAACACTGAAGCTTTCTTT,CASSMGTGPNTEAFF
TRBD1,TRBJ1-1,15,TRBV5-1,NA,TGCGCCAGCAGCCCGGGACAGGGGATGAACACTGAAGCTTTCTTT,CASSPGQGMNTEAFF
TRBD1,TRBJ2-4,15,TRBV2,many,TGTGCCAGCAGTGGGAAGGGGGCAGGCAAAAACATTCAGTACTTC,CASSGKGAGKNIQYF
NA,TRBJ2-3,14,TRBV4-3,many,TGCGCCAGCAGCCAAGGGGGCGCCACAGATACGCAGTATTTT,CASSQGGATDTQYF
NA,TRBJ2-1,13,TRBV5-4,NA,TGTGCCAGCAGCGCGCATTTAGCGAATGAGCAGTTCTTC,CASSAHLANEQFF
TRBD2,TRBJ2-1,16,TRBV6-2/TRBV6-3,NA,TGTGCCAGCAGTTACCGCAACGGGAGGGCCACTTATGAGCAGTTCTTC,CASSYRNGRATYEQFF
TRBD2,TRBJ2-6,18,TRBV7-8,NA,TGTGCCAGCAGCCGCATAGTGCGCGGGGGCTCTGGGGCCAACGTCCTGACTTTC,CASSRIVRGGSGANVLTF